The 3 T cell receptor beta chains given below trace back to one sample, sequenced in a study of siplizumab effects on memory and regulatory T cells. The table came from immunoSEQ multiplex PCR; TCRdb's copy has only in-frame clones and leaves some out. The sample comprises 100,000 or so clones, around 95% of which are singletons, and around 0.6% rests with the top ten. The sequencing input was Tregs sorted from blood. The receptors were sampled from a human donor in good health.

The rearrangement joins TRBV2 to TRBJ1-2, with 7 bases that match TRBD1. Germline CDR1 is SNHLY and CDR2 is FYNNEI. V trimming: 4 bases; J trimming: 2 bases; junction bases outside the gene matches: 10. This CDR3 comprises 16 residues. Here the CDR3 reads CASSAEGQVRNYGYTF. For the CDR3, the DNA is TGTGCCAGCAGTGCCGAAGGACAGGTTAGGAACTATGGCTACACCTTC.

This clone was found once. The chain couples TRBV27 to TRBJ2-1; 13 bases agree with TRBD2. V dropped 3 bases and J dropped 7; count of bases not matched to a gene: 15. CDR3 size: 19 residues. The germline V gene has CDR1 MNHEY and CDR2 SMNVEV (reference sequence). As DNA, the CDR3 is TGTGCCAGCAGTTTCTGGGACAGACTACTAGCGGGAGGGCCTAATGAGCAGTTCTTC. It translates to CASSFWDRLLAGGPNEQFF.

This sequence joins TRBV2 and TRBJ2-1, with TRBD1 matching 9 bases. The germline gives CDR1 SNHLY, CDR2 FYNNEI. With V trimmed by 4 bases and J by 3 bases, 7 bases remained unmatched. CDR3 length equals 16 residues. CDR3 in DNA: TGTGCCAGCAGTGTCGAGGGGACAGGGTTCTACAATGAGCAGTTCTTC. Its translation is CASSVEGTGFYNEQFF.